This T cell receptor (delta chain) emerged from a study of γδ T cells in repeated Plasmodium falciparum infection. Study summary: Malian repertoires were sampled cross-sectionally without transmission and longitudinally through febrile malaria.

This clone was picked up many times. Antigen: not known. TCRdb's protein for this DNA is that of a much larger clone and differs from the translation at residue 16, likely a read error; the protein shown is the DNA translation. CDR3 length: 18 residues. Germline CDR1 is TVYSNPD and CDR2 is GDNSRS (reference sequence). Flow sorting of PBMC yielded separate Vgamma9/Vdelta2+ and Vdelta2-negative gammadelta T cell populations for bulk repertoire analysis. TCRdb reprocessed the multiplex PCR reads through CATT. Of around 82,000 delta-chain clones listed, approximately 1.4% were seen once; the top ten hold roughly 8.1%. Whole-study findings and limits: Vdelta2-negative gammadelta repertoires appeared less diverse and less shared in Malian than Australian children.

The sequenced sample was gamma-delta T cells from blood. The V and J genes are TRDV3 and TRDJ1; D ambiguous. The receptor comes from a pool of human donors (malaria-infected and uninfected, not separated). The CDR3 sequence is CAFYGPSRPSSYTDKPIF. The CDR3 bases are TGTGCCTTTTACGGTCCCAGCCGTCCATCGTCGTACACCGATAAACCCATCTTT.